This entry features one T cell receptor (beta chain) sequence. The antigen is not known. The entry originates in a study of cytomegalovirus exposure and HLA in healthy donors. As for the study in general: Most donors, roughly 77% of roughly 400 genotyped, fell in the Caucasian-associated ancestry cluster. Study-level points and caveats: Later analysis placed DRB1 highest and HLA-C lowest in TCR association rates, which differed by HLA locus. Reports state that TCR beta sequences accurately predicted most subjects' HLA-A and HLA-B alleles.

This CDR3 comprises 12 residues. V was trimmed by 2 bases and J by 3 bases, leaving 7 bases between them. CDR1 and CDR2 from the germline V gene are SQVTM and ANQGSEA. The PCR employed 60 Vbeta primers together with 13 Jbeta primers. Only in-frame clones appear in the TCRdb table, and some are missing; sequencing was by immunoSEQ multiplex PCR. The top ten clones hold about 2.4% of a sample with roughly 80,000 clones, around 85% of them seen once. This clonotype originated in a woman aged 45-65 years in good health and CMV-seronegative. Specimen: PBMCs. The chain joins TRBV29-1 to TRBJ1-2; D is possibly TRBD1 (6 bases). The CDR3 DNA follows: TGCAGCGTTGAACACAGGGACTATGGCTACACCTTC. It is translated as CSVEHRDYGYTF.